These 23 T cell receptor beta chains were sequenced from one sample in a study of blood T cell repertoires in COVID-19 (dated by TCRdb to the early 2020s). The library was prepared using the immunoSEQ multiplex PCR assay. The clones in this table, taken by TCRdb from immuneACCESS, are in-frame only. Not every clone is retained; where verified, under half of the shortfall comes from an unresolved V gene, and the cause of the rest is unknown. This sample has a few hundred thousand clones in its table, and 87% of those were observed once. Approximately 1.3% of the sample lies in the top ten. Sequenced: PBMCs or T cells enriched from blood (not recorded which). The receptors originated from a man aged 25-45 years who had recovered from COVID-19.

The chain is built from TRBV4-2 and TRBJ1-2; no firm D call. This CDR3 is built from 13 residues. Trimming took 0 bases from V and 7 from J, leaving 9 bases between them. Germline V gene data show CDR1 as LGHNA and CDR2 as YNFKEQ. The CDR3 region is CASSQEGRGGYTF. CDR3 bases: TGTGCCAGCAGCCAAGAAGGGCGGGGTGGCTACACCTTC.

The chain joins TRBV2 to TRBJ2-7, with D possibly being TRBD1 (5 bases). The V gene's germline CDR1 is SNHLY and CDR2 FYNNEI. Trimming pared 3 bases from V and 5 bases from J, leaving 14 bases between. The CDR3 length is 14 residues. The CDR3 bases are TGTGCCAGCAGTGACCCGGCCAGGGCGGACGAGCAGTACTTC. It translates to CASSDPARADEQYF.

The chain joins TRBV5-1 to TRBJ2-7; no reliable D call. The CDR3 covers 14 residues. The V and J ends lost 0 bases and 0 bases respectively, with 7 bases between them. Germline CDR1 is SGHRS and CDR2 is YFSETQ. CDR3 amino acids: CASSLVYGSYEQYF. DNA for the CDR3: TGCGCCAGCAGCTTGGTTTACGGCTCCTACGAGCAGTACTTC. Complete variable domain (other parts from reference TRBV5-1 and TRBJ2-7): KAGVTQTPRYLIKTRGQQVTLSCSPISGHRSVSWYQQTPGQGLQFLFEYFSETQRNKGNFPGRFSGRQFSNSRSEMNVSTLELGDSALYLCASSLVYGSYEQYFGPGTRLTVT.

The chain is built from TRBV5-1 and TRBJ1-4; 8 nucleotides agree with TRBD1. This CDR3 has 15 residues. The V segment lost 3 bases and the J segment 6 bases; nucleotides outside the gene matches: 7. CDR1 is SGHRS, CDR2 YFSETQ, per germline. The CDR3 is CASSSLGQADEKLFF. The DNA for the CDR3 is TGCGCCAGCAGCTCTTTGGGACAGGCCGATGAAAAACTGTTTTTT.

The chain is built from TRBV19 and TRBJ1-6; possibly TRBD1 for D (6 bases). The CDR3 is made up of 15 amino acids. Trimming took 2 bases from V and 7 from J, leaving 12 bases between them. Germline CDR1 LNHDA, CDR2 SQIVND (reference sequence). CDR3 region: CASSIQGTNNSPLHF. The CDR3 bases are TGTGCCAGTAGTATACAGGGGACCAACAATTCACCCCTCCACTTT.

This chain connects TRBV27 to TRBJ2-3, with 8 bases lining up with TRBD1. The J segment lost 1 base and the V segment lost 3 bases, leaving 6 bases of the junction unmatched. Germline V gene sequence: CDR1 MNHEY, CDR2 SMNVEV (reference sequence). The CDR3 is made up of 16 amino acids. CDR3 nucleotides: TGTGCCAGCAGTTTGTTCAGGGGGCGAGGCACAGATACGCAGTATTTT. Translation gives CASSLFRGRGTDTQYF.

The chain links TRBV4-1 to TRBJ1-2; the match to TRBD1 covers 7 bases. Germline V gene lookup returns CDR1 MGHRA and CDR2 YSYEKL. The CDR3 length is 17 residues. The junction had 18 bases not matched to a gene; V was cut back by 3 bases and J by 8 bases. The DNA of the CDR3 is TGCGCCAGCAGCCATAGACAGGGTTCGACTACAATGGGGGGCTACACCTTC. Its translation is CASSHRQGSTTMGGYTF.

The genes are TRBV27 and TRBJ1-1; D may be TRBD1 (5 bases). CDR3 length: 13 amino acids. Germline lookup yields CDR1 MNHEY and CDR2 SMNVEV (reference sequence). With 6 bases removed from V and 4 bases from J, the gap between germline ends came to 12 bases. CDR3 residues: CASSQGWGTEAFF. DNA for the CDR3: TGTGCCAGCAGCCAGGGTTGGGGCACTGAAGCTTTCTTT.

The CDR3 sequence is CASSFSGLGGAAEAFF. The CDR3, as DNA: TGTGCCAGCAGCTTTAGTGGGTTAGGGGGCGCGGCTGAAGCTTTCTTT. This chain joins TRBV11-2 and TRBJ1-1, with 7 bases aligning to TRBD1. Germline V gene lookup returns CDR1 SGHAT and CDR2 FQNNGV. V dropped 3 bases and J dropped 6; count of bases not matched to a gene: 13. CDR3 length: 16 amino acids.

The chain has TRBV27 and TRBJ2-1; TRBD2 agrees at 11 bases. Germline lookup yields CDR1 MNHEY and CDR2 SMNVEV (reference sequence). V shed 5 bases and J 6 bases; nucleotides not matched to a gene: 6. The CDR3 totals 15 residues. Here the CDR3 reads CASSPIAGGVNEQFF. CDR3 bases: TGTGCCAGCAGTCCCATAGCGGGGGGGGTCAATGAGCAGTTCTTC.

This sequence joins TRBV27 and TRBJ1-5; tentatively, D is TRBD1 (5 bases). Between the trimmed V and J ends, which lost 3 bases and 0 bases, there was a span of 12 bases. This CDR3 is 16 amino acids long. Germline-derived CDR1 and CDR2 are MNHEY and SMNVEV (reference sequence). CDR3: CASSLGLSNSNQPQHF. CDR3 sequence (DNA): TGTGCCAGCAGTTTGGGACTGAGCAATAGCAATCAGCCCCAGCATTTT.

The gene calls are TRBV10-3 and TRBJ1-2; 7 nucleotides match TRBD1. Trimming took 4 bases from V and 0 from J; bases not matched to a gene: 11. From germline, CDR1 is ENHRY and CDR2 SYGVKD. The CDR3 sequence is 17 residues long. CDR3: CAISGGSGTAPNYGYTF. Written as DNA, the CDR3 is TGTGCCATCAGTGGGGGATCCGGGACAGCTCCTAACTATGGCTACACCTTC.

V and J are TRBV5-1 and TRBJ1-4; a possible D gene is TRBD1 (5 bases). Germline values: CDR1 SGHRS, CDR2 YFSETQ. CDR3 length: 16 residues. Trimming left V 1 base short and J 8 bases short, with 18 bases between. CDR3 nucleotides: TGCGCCAGCAGCTTGTGGTCGGGCAGGGCAGACGAAAAACTGTTTTTT. As protein: CASSLWSGRADEKLFF.

This clone was seen a handful of times. The chain carries TRBV4-1 and TRBJ1-4; D gene ambiguous. Trimming cost V 1 base and J 4 bases, with 7 bases left between them. The CDR3 is made up of 14 amino acids. Germline loops: CDR1 MGHRA, CDR2 YSYEKL. The CDR3 loop is CASSQGLFNEKLFF. CDR3 DNA sequence: TGCGCCAGCAGCCAAGGGCTGTTTAATGAAAAACTGTTTTTT.

V usage is TRBV15 and J usage is TRBJ1-1; 7 nucleotides agree with TRBD1. Trimming removed 5 bases from V and 1 base from J; junction bases left unmatched: 10. The CDR3 length is 16 residues. From germline, CDR1 is LNHNV and CDR2 YYDKDF (reference sequence). CDR3 sequence: CATSPRDSPENTEAFF. The DNA for the CDR3 is TGTGCCACCAGCCCTCGGGACAGCCCAGAGAACACTGAAGCTTTCTTT.

The J gene is TRBJ1-3, the V gene TRBV19; tentative D call: TRBD1 (5 bases). Trimming left V 5 bases short and J 0 bases short, with 14 bases between. Germline CDR1 is LNHDA and CDR2 is SQIVND (reference sequence). The CDR3 length is 16 residues. The CDR3 loop reads CASSFLGLNSGNTIYF. CDR3 coding DNA: TGTGCCAGTAGTTTCCTGGGACTGAACTCTGGAAACACCATATATTTT.

The V call is TRBV10-3, the J call TRBJ2-3; 7 bases line up with TRBD2. This CDR3 has 16 amino acids. The junction had 7 bases not matched to a gene; V was cut back by 4 bases and J by 0 bases. Germline CDR1 reads ENHRY; CDR2 reads SYGVKD. This chain's CDR3 is CAISGSSGTSTDTQYF. CDR3 in DNA: TGTGCCATCAGTGGCTCTAGCGGTACTAGCACAGATACGCAGTATTTT.

This chain connects TRBV10-3 to TRBJ1-2; D is uncertain. This CDR3 has 11 residues. With 3 bases removed from V and 5 bases from J, the gap between germline ends came to 4 bases. Germline V gene lookup returns CDR1 ENHRY and CDR2 SYGVKD. CDR3 sequence: CAISDPYGYTF. The CDR3 bases are TGTGCCATCAGTGATCCTTATGGCTACACCTTC.

The chain is built from TRBV5-1 and TRBJ1-1; TRBD1 agrees at 8 bases. V was clipped by 5 bases and J by 7 bases; unmatched bases: 4. Germline CDR1 is SGHRS and CDR2 is YFSETQ. The CDR3 is made up of 12 amino acids. The CDR3 DNA sequence: TGCGCCAGCAGTTTACAGGGGGGTGAAGCTTTCTTT. It is translated as CASSLQGGEAFF.

V usage is TRBV19 and J usage is TRBJ1-5, with 9 bases matching TRBD1. This CDR3 comprises 15 residues. The trim removed 5 bases at V and 4 bases at J, leaving 6 bases unmatched. Germline lookup yields CDR1 LNHDA and CDR2 SQIVND (reference sequence). The CDR3, as DNA: TGTGCCAGTAGTCCCCGGACAGGGGAAAATCAGCCCCAGCATTTT. Residues: CASSPRTGENQPQHF.

This clone has just one count. Here the CDR3 DNA reads TGTGCCAGCAGTTCAGGGCTGACTAACTATGGCTACACCTTC. This encodes CASSSGLTNYGYTF. The J gene is TRBJ1-2, the V gene TRBV27; possibly TRBD1 for D (5 bases). Trimming shortened V by 4 bases and J by 0 bases, and 9 bases separated the two germline ends. CDR1 is MNHEY and CDR2 is SMNVEV in the germline V gene (reference sequence). CDR3 length equals 14 residues.

CDR3: CASSSDIAYEQYF. The CDR3 coding sequence is TGCGCCAGCAGTTCCGACATAGCCTACGAGCAGTACTTC. The rearrangement joins TRBV10-1 to TRBJ2-7; D gene ambiguous. The CDR3 contains 13 residues. V lost 5 bases and J 2 bases, leaving 10 bases between the germline ends. Germline-derived CDR1 and CDR2 are WNHNN and SYGVQD (reference sequence).

The V and J genes are TRBV19 and TRBJ1-1; 8 bases line up with TRBD1. Germline trimming cut 5 bases from V and 5 bases from J; bases unmatched to any gene: 7. The CDR3 covers 14 residues. Germline V lookup: CDR1 LNHDA, CDR2 SQIVND (reference sequence). The CDR3 reads CASSSRTGRTEAFF. The CDR3 DNA follows: TGTGCCAGTAGTTCCCGGACAGGGAGGACTGAAGCTTTCTTT. Complete variable domain (other parts from reference TRBV19 and TRBJ1-1): DGGITQSPKYLFRKEGQNVTLSCEQNLNHDAMYWYRQDPGQGLRLIYYSQIVNDFQKGDIAEGYSVSREKKESFPLTVTSAQKNPTAFYLCASSSRTGRTEAFFGQGTRLTVV.